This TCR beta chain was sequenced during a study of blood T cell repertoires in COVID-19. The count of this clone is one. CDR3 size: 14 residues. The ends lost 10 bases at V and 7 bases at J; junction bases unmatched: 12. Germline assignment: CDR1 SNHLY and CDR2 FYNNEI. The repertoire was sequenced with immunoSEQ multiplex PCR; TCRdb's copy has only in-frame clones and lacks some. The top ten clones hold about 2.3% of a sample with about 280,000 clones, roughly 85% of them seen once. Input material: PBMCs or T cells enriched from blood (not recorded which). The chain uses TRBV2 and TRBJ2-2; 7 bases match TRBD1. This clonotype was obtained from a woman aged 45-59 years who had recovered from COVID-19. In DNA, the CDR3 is TGTGCCACCCGAGGGGGCGCGAGATTCGGGGAGCTGTTTTTT. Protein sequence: CATRGGARFGELFF.